The 4 T cell receptor beta chains listed next were all sequenced from one sample in a study of siplizumab effects on memory and regulatory T cells. Sequenced by immunoSEQ multiplex PCR; TCRdb stores in-frame clones only, minus some. Of over 90,000 clones listed, roughly 92% are singletons. The material sequenced was CD4+ T cells sorted from blood. Receptors originate from a human donor in good health.

This chain connects TRBV5-4 to TRBJ1-1; the D gene is possibly TRBD1 (5 bases). The germline V gene has CDR1 SGHNT and CDR2 YYREEE (reference sequence). The CDR3 runs to 13 residues. V shed 4 bases and J shed 7 bases, with 14 bases lying between them. The CDR3 DNA reads as TGTGCCAGCAGCACTCTGGGACGGGATGAAGCTTTCTTT. Residues: CASSTLGRDEAFF. Drawing the rest from reference TRBV5-4 and TRBJ1-1, the complete variable domain is ETGVTQSPTHLIKTRGQQVTLRCSSQSGHNTVSWYQQALGQGPQFIFQYYREEENGRGNFPPRFSGLQFPNYSSELNVNALELDDSALYLCASSTLGRDEAFFGQGTRLTVV.

A few counts support this clone. V usage is TRBV2 and J usage is TRBJ1-4; perhaps TRBD1 as D (5 bases). The CDR3 covers 11 residues. Per the germline V gene, CDR1 is SNHLY and CDR2 is FYNNEI. The V end lost 4 bases, the J end lost 14 bases, and 11 bases lay between the germline ends. For the CDR3, the DNA is TGTGCCAGCAGTGCACTTGGGGCTCTGTTTTTT. Protein product: CASSALGALFF.

The gene calls are TRBV28 and TRBJ1-4, with 7 bases lining up with TRBD1. Germline V gene sequence: CDR1 MDHEN, CDR2 SYDVKM. With 6 bases clipped from V and 3 bases from J, the junction kept 7 bases outside the gene matches. CDR3 size: 15 residues. CDR3 bases: TGTGCCAGCAGCCGACCCGGGACAGCTAATGAAAAACTGTTTTTT. Translation: CASSRPGTANEKLFF.

This chain connects TRBV19 to TRBJ2-2; 10 nucleotides line up with TRBD1. In germline, CDR1 is LNHDA, CDR2 SQIVND (reference sequence). This CDR3 spans 15 amino acids. With V trimmed by 4 bases and J by 4 bases, 3 bases remained unmatched. CDR3 amino acids: CASSTRTGGTGELFF. The CDR3 region has the DNA TGTGCCAGTAGTACCAGGACAGGGGGCACCGGGGAGCTGTTTTTT.